This T cell receptor (beta chain) was recorded in a study of CD8 T cells in ankylosing spondylitis. In regard to this clonotype: Its antigen is as yet unknown.

One entry per CDR3 protein, called by TCRdb with MiXCR from the 5' RACE reads. This table has more than 600,000 distinct CDR3 sequences, 15% to 20% appearing once. This CDR3 spans 13 amino acids. Per germline, CDR1 KGHDR and CDR2 SFDVKD. Losses at the gene ends were 9 bases for V and 5 bases for J; bases not matched to a gene: 5. Study observations and caveats: There was a TCR beta motif, made of eight highly homologous variants, that appeared characteristic of ankylosing spondylitis blood.

This receptor was identified in a male donor with ankylosing spondylitis. Source material: blood, either unsorted or a sorted T cell fraction (not recorded which). The V gene is TRBV24-1, the J gene TRBJ1-4, with 7 bases identical to TRBD1. CDR3 sequence reads: CATSQGPNEKLFF. The CDR3 DNA follows: TGTGCCACCTCACAGGGGCCAAATGAAAAACTGTTTTTT.